This T cell receptor beta chain is from a study of molecular identifiers for immune sequencing clone quantification. Study information: The replicate experiment used RNA from approximately 20,000 or 100,000 naive CD8 cells. This RNA was split into five aliquots, and four of them were sequenced. The study's findings and limits: Clonotypes topping 20 RNA copies carried over 98% of effector molecules but under 1% of naive ones.

Germline V gene lookup returns CDR1 MGHRA and CDR2 YSYEKL. The CDR3 length is 15 residues. Remarks on this clonotype: The target antigen is unknown. At one of its ends the junction is not consistent with the germline gene, which may arise from a read error.

In TCRdb, the PCR reads were re-called with MiXCR into one record per CDR3 protein. The sample holds over 35,000 distinct CDR3 sequences; 24% are singletons and the top ten take around 0.98%. This TCR derives from a human donor in good health. Some libraries in this study had Jurkat cell RNA spiked in. Sequencing was carried out using naive CD8+ T cells from blood, with Jurkat cell RNA spiked in. As for subset: FACS-sorted CD8+CD4-CCR7+CD45RA+ naive T cells. The chain links TRBV4-1 to TRBJ2-5, with 8 bases fitting TRBD1. CDR3 in DNA: TGCGCCCGCAGCCAAGATGCCAGGGGGCAAGAGGCCCAGTACTTC. Its protein is CARSQDARGQEAQYF.